One and the same sample provided the 30 T cell receptor beta chains below, sequenced in a study of cytomegalovirus exposure and HLA in healthy donors. Measured with immunoSEQ multiplex PCR; TCRdb has only the in-frame clones, and not every one. The sample has some 83,000 clones, roughly 95% seen once. Material for sequencing was PBMCs. Source of these receptors: a woman aged 18 to 35 in good health and CMV-seropositive.

CDR3 loop: CASSQPGGPNTEAFF. CDR3 nucleotides: TGCGCCAGCAGCCAACCAGGGGGACCGAACACTGAAGCTTTCTTT. The genes are TRBV4-1 and TRBJ1-1, with 7 positions matching TRBD1. The CDR3 extends over 15 amino acids. Germline CDR1 reads MGHRA; CDR2 reads YSYEKL. Trimming removed 2 bases from V and 1 base from J; junction bases left unmatched: 4.

The chain employs TRBV7-3 and TRBJ1-2, with a tentative D call TRBD1 (5 bases). Trimming left V 3 bases short and J 0 bases short, with 17 bases between. Germline V gene lookup returns CDR1 SGHTA and CDR2 FQGTGA. CDR3 length: 17 amino acids. The chain's CDR3 is CASSFGGGGSANYGYTF. Here the CDR3 DNA reads TGTGCCAGCAGCTTTGGGGGGGGTGGCAGCGCTAACTATGGCTACACCTTC.

The V and J genes are TRBV5-5 and TRBJ2-5; D is ambiguous. The CDR3 totals 13 residues. The germline V and J ends were trimmed by 0 bases and 3 bases, with 6 bases remaining between them. Germline assignment: CDR1 SGHKS and CDR2 YYEKEE (reference sequence). The CDR3 region is CASSLGREETQYF. For the CDR3, the DNA is TGTGCCAGCAGCTTGGGTCGGGAAGAGACCCAGTACTTC.

The gene calls are TRBV29-1 and TRBJ1-4; D unclear. The CDR3 runs 13 residues. Trimming pared 4 bases from V and 8 bases from J, leaving 14 bases between. Germline loops: CDR1 SQVTM, CDR2 ANQGSEA. The CDR3 loop reads CSVADQVREKLFF. DNA of the CDR3: TGCAGCGTTGCTGACCAGGTTCGGGAAAAACTGTTTTTT.

In DNA form, the CDR3 reads TGTGCCAGCAGCGCGGGACAGGGTAACGCCTATGGCTACACCTTC. It translates to CASSAGQGNAYGYTF. The chain recombines TRBV9 with TRBJ1-2; 9 positions agree with TRBD1. The CDR3 length is 15 residues. Germline CDR1 SGDLS, CDR2 YYNGEE. V was clipped by 3 bases and J by 4 bases; unmatched bases: 7.

The J gene is TRBJ1-1, the V gene TRBV18, with 10 bases aligning to TRBD1. CDR1 and CDR2 (germline): KGHSH, LQKENI. V trimming: 3 bases; J trimming: 5 bases; junction bases outside the gene matches: 6. The CDR3 runs 15 residues. CDR3 bases: TGTGCCAGCTCACCCTCGGGACAGGGGAAAACTGAAGCTTTCTTT. It is translated as CASSPSGQGKTEAFF.

The rearrangement joins TRBV7-2 to TRBJ2-2; 7 nucleotides match TRBD2. The germline CDR1 and CDR2 sequences are SGHTA and FQGNSA. The J segment lost 4 bases and the V segment lost 4 bases, leaving 9 bases of the junction unmatched. The CDR3 length is 16 residues. As DNA, the CDR3 is TGTGCCAGCAGCTACGATGTGGGAGGGACCACCGGGGAGCTGTTTTTT. It codes for CASSYDVGGTTGELFF.

The V call is TRBV4-2, the J call TRBJ2-3, with TRBD2 matching over 7 bases. This CDR3 is built from 16 residues. The V segment lost 4 bases and the J segment 3 bases; nucleotides outside the gene matches: 10. The germline gives CDR1 LGHNA, CDR2 YNFKEQ. For the CDR3, the DNA is TGTGCCAGCAGCCCACTAGGGACTAAGAAAACAGATACGCAGTATTTT. Its protein is CASSPLGTKKTDTQYF.

The chain carries TRBV7-2 and TRBJ1-2; 10 nucleotides agree with TRBD1. The germline V gene encodes CDR1 SGHTA and CDR2 FQGNSA. This CDR3 region has 13 residues. After removal of 5 bases from V and 7 bases from J, the junction contained 4 bases not matched to a gene. This chain's CDR3 is CASSPGQGVGYTF. The DNA of the CDR3 is TGTGCCAGCAGCCCCGGACAGGGGGTTGGCTACACCTTC.

This clone was counted once. This chain links TRBV2 with TRBJ1-1, with a possible D match to TRBD1 (5 bases). The CDR3 totals 13 residues. Germline loops: CDR1 SNHLY, CDR2 FYNNEI. V lost 2 bases and J 6 bases, leaving 10 bases between the germline ends. The CDR3 DNA follows: TGTGCCAGCAGTGAATGGGGCCCCGCTGAAGCTTTCTTT. Its translation is CASSEWGPAEAFF.

This sequence joins TRBV5-1 and TRBJ2-1; 13 positions agree with TRBD2. The ends lost 3 bases at V and 3 bases at J; junction bases unmatched: 3. CDR3 length equals 16 residues. The germline CDR1 and CDR2 sequences are SGHRS and YFSETQ. CDR3 sequence (DNA): TGCGCCAGCAGCTCCGGACTAGCGGGGGTCTACAATGAGCAGTTCTTC. This encodes CASSSGLAGVYNEQFF.

This rearrangement joins TRBV5-1 to TRBJ2-3, with TRBD1 matching over 7 bases. Trimming at V came to 3 bases and at J to 1 base, leaving 11 bases not matched to a gene. This CDR3 is built from 17 residues. The germline CDR1 and CDR2 sequences are SGHRS and YFSETQ. The CDR3 region has the DNA TGCGCCAGCAGCTCGATCGAGTGGACAGGCGGCACAGATACGCAGTATTTT. Translation: CASSSIEWTGGTDTQYF.

The table lists this clone with a count of one. V gene TRBV7-2 combines with J gene TRBJ2-7; 7 bases are shared with TRBD2. The length of the CDR3 is 11 residues. Germline CDR1 SGHTA, CDR2 FQGNSA. V shed 8 bases and J 3 bases; nucleotides not matched to a gene: 1. DNA of the CDR3: TGTGCCAGCGGCGGGAGCTACGAGCAGTACTTC. Its protein product is CASGGSYEQYF.

This chain joins TRBV2 and TRBJ1-6; 7 positions match TRBD1. The length of the CDR3 is 14 residues. The germline V gene has CDR1 SNHLY and CDR2 FYNNEI. V was clipped by 3 bases and J by 7 bases; unmatched bases: 3. This CDR3 is CASSDETGNSPLHF. As DNA, the CDR3 is TGTGCCAGCAGTGATGAGACAGGGAATTCACCCCTCCACTTT. Full variable domain (remainder filled in from reference TRBV2 and TRBJ1-6): EPEVTQTPSHQVTQMGQEVILRCVPISNHLYFYWYRQILGQKVEFLVSFYNNEISEKSEIFDDQFSVERPDGSNFTLKIRSTKLEDSAMYFCASSDETGNSPLHFGNGTRLTVT.

CDR3 DNA: TGCGCCAGCAGCTTGAATACCGACATTAACGCTGGCAAGCAGTTCTTC. Translation gives CASSLNTDINAGKQFF. V gene TRBV5-1 combines with J gene TRBJ2-1; D is unresolved. The CDR3 is 16 residues long. Deletions cut 1 base from V and 11 bases from J, with 22 bases between. In germline, CDR1 is SGHRS, CDR2 YFSETQ.

V gene TRBV11-2 combines with J gene TRBJ1-2; 7 positions agree with TRBD1. Germline V lookup: CDR1 SGHAT, CDR2 FQNNGV. This CDR3 has 13 amino acids. The trim removed 5 bases at V and 5 bases at J, leaving 5 bases unmatched. The CDR3 protein is CASSKSGQYGYTF. The CDR3 coding sequence is TGTGCCAGCAGCAAGTCGGGACAGTATGGCTACACCTTC.

The rearrangement joins TRBV10-3 to TRBJ1-6, with D possibly TRBD1 on 5 matching bases. V was cut by 2 bases and J by 10 bases, with 12 bases left in between. The CDR3 runs to 14 residues. Germline V lookup: CDR1 ENHRY, CDR2 SYGVKD. In nucleotides, the CDR3 is TGTGCCATCAGTGAGCTCAGGACAAACTCACCCCTCCACTTT. Translating it yields CAISELRTNSPLHF.

In nucleotides, the CDR3 is TGTGCCAGCAGTTTTAGCGGAACAGGGGCCTTCTATGGCTACACCTTC. Protein sequence: CASSFSGTGAFYGYTF. The V call is TRBV27, the J call TRBJ1-2; 7 nucleotides line up with TRBD1. The CDR3 length is 16 residues. The germline CDR1 and CDR2 sequences are MNHEY and SMNVEV (reference sequence). The ends lost 3 bases at V and 4 bases at J; junction bases unmatched: 11.

V and J are TRBV4-3 and TRBJ2-1, with 10 bases fitting TRBD2. After removal of 0 bases from V and 6 bases from J, the junction contained 11 bases not matched to a gene. The CDR3 is made up of 18 amino acids. Germline loops: CDR1 LGHNA, CDR2 YSLEER. In nucleotides, the CDR3 is TGCGCCAGCAGCCAAGAACCCCGGAGCGGGAGGGGCCGCAATGAGCAGTTCTTC. This translates into CASSQEPRSGRGRNEQFF.

The rearrangement links TRBV7-2 to TRBJ2-6; D might be TRBD2 (6 bases). Germline-derived CDR1 and CDR2 are SGHTA and FQGNSA. The V end lost 5 bases, the J end lost 4 bases, and 18 bases lay between the germline ends. The CDR3 covers 17 residues. The CDR3 loop reads CASSDRGTGAGANVLTF. CDR3 DNA sequence: TGTGCCAGCAGCGATCGGGGGACCGGGGCGGGGGCCAACGTCCTGACTTTC.

The chain employs TRBV23-1 and TRBJ2-1; tentative D call: TRBD2 (7 bases). TRBV23-1 is placed among ORFs of uncertain function. The V and J ends lost 3 bases and 9 bases respectively, with 21 bases between them. The CDR3 extends over 16 amino acids. The CDR3 DNA reads as TGCGCCAGCAGTCACTGGGGGCTAGAGCGGGATGGTGAGCAGTTCTTC. Translating gives CASSHWGLERDGEQFF.

CDR3 sequence (DNA): TGTGCCAGCAGTCACGGGACTAGCGGGGGGCCCCTACCCGGGGATACGCAGTATTTT. Translation gives CASSHGTSGGPLPGDTQYF. V and J are TRBV27 and TRBJ2-3; the match to TRBD2 covers 15 bases. Trimming at V came to 5 bases and at J to 6 bases, leaving 15 bases not matched to a gene. Per germline, CDR1 MNHEY and CDR2 SMNVEV (reference sequence). The CDR3 is made up of 19 amino acids.

The chain uses TRBV6-5 and TRBJ1-2; D gene unclear. The germline CDR1 and CDR2 sequences are MNHEY and SVGAGI. The CDR3 spans 12 residues. The V end was cut by 2 bases, the J end by 3 bases, with 4 bases between. CDR3 residues: CASSYPDYGYTF. CDR3 coding DNA: TGTGCCAGCAGTTACCCGGACTATGGCTACACCTTC.

The gene calls are TRBV5-4 and TRBJ2-7; TRBD2 agrees at 8 bases. From germline, CDR1 is SGHNT and CDR2 YYREEE (reference sequence). The CDR3 loop spans 15 amino acids. V gave up 2 bases and J gave up 2 bases; unmatched junction bases: 6. DNA for the CDR3: TGTGCCAGCAGCTTCCGGACTAGCAGACCCTACGAGCAGTACTTC. Encoded protein: CASSFRTSRPYEQYF.

This chain links TRBV6-1 with TRBJ1-1; 7 bases match TRBD1. This CDR3 region has 13 residues. Per the germline V gene, CDR1 is MNHNS and CDR2 is SASEGT. Germline trimming cut 11 bases from V and 10 bases from J; bases unmatched to any gene: 16. This chain's CDR3 is CAGSGTVGWVAFF. The DNA of the CDR3 is TGTGCCGGGTCCGGGACAGTTGGTTGGGTAGCTTTCTTT.

The chain uses TRBV30 and TRBJ1-2; 7 bases fit TRBD1. CDR1 is GTSNPN and CDR2 is SVGIG in the germline V gene (reference sequence). The CDR3 consists of 14 residues. The V gene end was trimmed by 3 bases and the J gene end by 2 bases; junction bases not matched to a gene: 6. The CDR3 region is CAWSEQDRNYGYTF. The CDR3 DNA is TGTGCCTGGAGCGAACAGGACAGGAACTATGGCTACACCTTC.

The V and J genes are TRBV11-3 and TRBJ1-4; 7 positions agree with TRBD1. The germline gives CDR1 SGHNT, CDR2 YENEEA. The CDR3 totals 15 residues. J gave up 6 bases and V 2 bases, and 6 bases lay outside the gene matches. In nucleotides, the CDR3 is TGTGCCAGCAGCTTATACAGGGGAAGGGATGAAAAACTGTTTTTT. It yields the protein CASSLYRGRDEKLFF.

A word on this clone: This sample also contains other DNA sequences that code for the same CDR3. The chain links TRBV9 to TRBJ2-1; possibly TRBD2 for D (6 bases). The CDR3 consists of 14 residues. Trimming removed 6 bases from V and 4 bases from J, with 14 bases in between. Germline V lookup: CDR1 SGDLS, CDR2 YYNGEE. CDR3 amino acids: CASNPGGTYNEQFF. The CDR3 coding sequence is TGTGCCAGCAACCCTGGGGGGACTTACAATGAGCAGTTCTTC.

The rearrangement joins TRBV9 to TRBJ2-7; weak D call: TRBD1 (6 bases). Germline V gene sequence: CDR1 SGDLS, CDR2 YYNGEE. CDR3 length: 18 residues. V lost 0 bases and J 3 bases, leaving 22 bases between the germline ends. CDR3 nucleotide sequence: TGTGCCAGCAGCGTAGCTAACTCGGGCAGGGGATACATCTACGAGCAGTACTTC. Its translation: CASSVANSGRGYIYEQYF.

The chain is built from TRBV30 and TRBJ1-4; D is unresolved. The CDR3 spans 12 residues. V dropped 4 bases and J dropped 5 bases, with 8 bases sitting between them. Germline V gene sequence: CDR1 GTSNPN, CDR2 SVGIG (reference sequence). The CDR3 sequence: CAWNTANEKLFF. The CDR3 nucleotides are TGTGCCTGGAATACCGCGAATGAAAAACTGTTTTTT.